Sequencing of this T cell receptor (beta chain) was carried out in a study of cytomegalovirus exposure and HLA in healthy donors. PCR used 60 Vbeta primers and 13 Jbeta primers. The method was immunoSEQ multiplex PCR; TCRdb's version includes in-frame clones alone and lacks a portion of them. Of roughly 190,000 clones in the sample, around three quarters were seen once. CDR3 length: 14 residues. Germline CDR1 reads SGHTA; CDR2 reads FQGNSA. Trimming left V 6 bases short and J 4 bases short, with 14 bases between. The TCR was taken from a woman aged 45-59 years in good health and CMV-seronegative. The chain is built from TRBV7-2 and TRBJ2-3, with a tentative D call TRBD2 (6 bases). Sequences were obtained from PBMCs. This chain's CDR3 is CASRQASAADTQYF. The CDR3 DNA is TGTGCCAGCAGACAGGCTAGCGCGGCAGATACGCAGTATTTT. Together with reference TRBV7-2 and TRBJ2-3, the CDR3 gives the full variable domain: GAGVSQSPSNKVTEKGKDVELRCDPISGHTALYWYRQSLGQGLEFLIYFQGNSAPDKSGLPSDRFSAERTGGSVSTLTIQRTQQEDSAVYLCASRQASAADTQYFGPGTRLTVL.